Given below is one T cell receptor (beta chain) in context. The antigen is not known. The entry originates in a study of somatic mutations in cytotoxic T cells in rheumatoid arthritis. General observations from the study: For CD8+ T-cell clonality, rheumatoid arthritis patients and age-matched healthy controls did not differ significantly. No age-related increase in CD8+ clonality was seen in healthy controls, but one was seen in rheumatoid arthritis patients.

The table came from immunoSEQ multiplex PCR; TCRdb's copy has only in-frame clones and leaves some out. In the table there are more than 10,000 clones, around 81% of which are singletons. Germline V gene lookup returns CDR1 MDHEN and CDR2 SYDVKM. The CDR3 sequence is 15 residues long. V trimming: 3 bases; J trimming: 7 bases; junction bases outside the gene matches: 5. The sample comprised CD8+ T cells sorted from blood. The receptor was isolated from an adult with rheumatoid arthritis. The rearrangement links TRBV28 to TRBJ2-1; TRBD2 aligns across 11 bases. Here the CDR3 DNA reads TGTGCCAGCAGTTTGACTAGCGGGGTCTGGAATGAGCAGTTCTTC. Amino acids: CASSLTSGVWNEQFF. The full variable domain, its missing parts supplied by reference TRBV28 and TRBJ2-1, is DVKVTQSSRYLVKRTGEKVFLECVQDMDHENMFWYRQDPGLGLRLIYFSYDVKMKEKGDIPEGYSVSREKKERFSLILESASTNQTSMYLCASSLTSGVWNEQFFGPGTRLTVL.